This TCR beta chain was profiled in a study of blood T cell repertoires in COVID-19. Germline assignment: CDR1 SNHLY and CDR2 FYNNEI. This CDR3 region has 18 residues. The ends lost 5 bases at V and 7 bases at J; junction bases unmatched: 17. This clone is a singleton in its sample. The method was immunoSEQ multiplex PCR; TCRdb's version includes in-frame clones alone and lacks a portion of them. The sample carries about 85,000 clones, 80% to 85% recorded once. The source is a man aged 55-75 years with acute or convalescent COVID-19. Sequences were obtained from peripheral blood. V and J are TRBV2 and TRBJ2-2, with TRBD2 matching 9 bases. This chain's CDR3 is CASSPFGPSGGPNGELFF. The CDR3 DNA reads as TGTGCCAGCAGTCCCTTTGGCCCAAGCGGGGGGCCGAACGGGGAGCTGTTTTTT.